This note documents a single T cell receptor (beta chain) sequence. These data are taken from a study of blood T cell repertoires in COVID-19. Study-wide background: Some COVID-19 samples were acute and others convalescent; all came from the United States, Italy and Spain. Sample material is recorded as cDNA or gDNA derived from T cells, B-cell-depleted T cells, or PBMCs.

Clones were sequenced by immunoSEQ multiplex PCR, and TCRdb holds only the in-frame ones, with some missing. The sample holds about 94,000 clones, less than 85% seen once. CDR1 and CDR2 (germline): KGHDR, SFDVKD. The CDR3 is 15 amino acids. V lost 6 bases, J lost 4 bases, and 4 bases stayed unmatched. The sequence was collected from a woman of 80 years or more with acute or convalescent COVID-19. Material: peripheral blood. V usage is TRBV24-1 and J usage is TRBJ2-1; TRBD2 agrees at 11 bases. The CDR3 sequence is CATSSTSGDYNEQFF. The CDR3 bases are TGTGCCACCAGTTCGACTAGCGGGGATTACAATGAGCAGTTCTTC.